Below, 21 T cell receptor beta chains from the same sample are listed, as sequenced in a study of regulatory T cells in long-lasting Graves disease. Time point here: persistent/refractory GD, antithyroid drugs over 5 years with positive TRAb. RNA from PBMCs was the source of the TCR library. HTBI primers from iRepertoire and Arm-PCR of CDR3 regions yielded the TCR beta libraries. From the multiplex PCR reads, TCRdb called clonotypes with MiXCR, one entry per CDR3 protein. Of about 430,000 distinct CDR3 sequences in the sample, around a fifth were seen once. The starting material was peripheral blood mononuclear cells (PBMCs), obtained when the disease was refractory, from a patient treated with antithyroid drugs. These receptor sequences come from a female donor with Graves disease.

This clonotype has at least ten counts. The V and J genes are TRBV5-1 and TRBJ1-1; D uncertain. The germline V and J ends were trimmed by 3 bases and 3 bases, with 9 bases remaining between them. The CDR3 runs 13 residues. Germline V gene sequence: CDR1 SGHRS, CDR2 YFSETQ. The CDR3 coding sequence is TGCGCCAGCAGCTCCCGGGCAGACACTGAAGCTTTCTTT. This gives the protein CASSSRADTEAFF.

V is TRBV6-4 and J is TRBJ2-1; 11 bases agree with TRBD2. CDR3 length: 16 amino acids. Germline CDR1 and CDR2: MRHNA and SNTAGT. V was pared by 4 bases and J by 12 bases, with 14 bases of the junction left unmatched. CDR3 sequence: CASSAEPSGRTDGQFF. The CDR3 region has the DNA TGTGCCAGCAGTGCCGAACCTAGCGGGAGGACGGATGGGCAGTTCTTC.

This clonotype has ten or more counts. V usage is TRBV13 and J usage is TRBJ2-2; D ambiguous. The CDR3 totals 14 residues. V was cut by 2 bases and J by 5 bases, with 9 bases left in between. CDR1 is PRHDT, CDR2 FYEKMQ, per germline (reference sequence). The chain's CDR3 is CASSLSLRTGELFF. CDR3 sequence (DNA): TGTGCCAGCAGCTTATCCCTGAGGACCGGGGAGCTGTTTTTT.

This clonotype was seen a handful of times. The rearrangement joins TRBV10-3 to TRBJ2-7, with 7 bases identical to TRBD2. This CDR3 has 13 amino acids. V was pared by 6 bases and J by 7 bases, with 9 bases of the junction left unmatched. The V gene's germline CDR1 is ENHRY and CDR2 SYGVKD. DNA of the CDR3: TGTGCCATCAGGGGAACCGCAGCGGGAGAGCAGTACTTC. Translating it yields CAIRGTAAGEQYF.

Only a few counts were recorded for this clonotype. The rearrangement uses TRBV4-1 and TRBJ2-7, with D unclear. V was shortened by 0 bases and J by 2 bases, with 5 bases between the two germline ends. The CDR3 totals 13 residues. CDR1 is MGHRA, CDR2 YSYEKL, per germline. The CDR3 loop reads CASSQDATYEQYF. The CDR3 DNA reads as TGCGCCAGCAGCCAAGACGCTACCTACGAGCAGTACTTC.

This clonotype was seen more than once but under ten times. This chain joins TRBV27 and TRBJ2-1, with D hard to call. The CDR3 totals 11 residues. V shed 7 bases and J shed 10 bases, with 11 bases lying between them. The germline CDR1 and CDR2 sequences are MNHEY and SMNVEV (reference sequence). The CDR3 DNA reads as TGTGCCAGCAACCGGGCGAGGGAGCAGTTCTTC. Protein sequence: CASNRAREQFF.

This clonotype came up many times. V gene TRBV27 combines with J gene TRBJ1-2, with D possibly matching TRBD1 (5 bases). Trimming pared 5 bases from V and 0 bases from J, leaving 13 bases between. CDR1 is MNHEY, CDR2 SMNVEV, per germline (reference sequence). The CDR3 is made up of 15 amino acids. The CDR3 loop is CASSLGDGANYGYTF. DNA for the CDR3: TGTGCCAGCAGTCTTGGGGACGGAGCTAACTATGGCTACACCTTC.

This clonotype was found many times. V gene TRBV20-1 combines with J gene TRBJ1-5; possibly TRBD1 for D (5 bases). Trimming shortened V by 6 bases and J by 7 bases, and 13 bases separated the two germline ends. From germline, CDR1 is DFQATT and CDR2 SNEGSKA (reference sequence). This CDR3 has 12 amino acids. CDR3 residues: CSATAGKQPQHF. As DNA, the CDR3 is TGCAGTGCCACGGCAGGGAAACAGCCCCAGCATTTT.

This clonotype was found a few times. The V and J genes are TRBV7-2 and TRBJ2-6; the D gene is possibly TRBD2 (5 bases). Trimming removed 7 bases at V and 2 bases at J, with 6 bases between. The CDR3 covers 13 residues. Germline-derived CDR1 and CDR2 are SGHTA and FQGNSA. The CDR3 loop is CASKRAGANVLTF. In nucleotides, the CDR3 is TGTGCCAGCAAGAGGGCTGGGGCCAACGTCCTGACTTTC.

This clonotype was detected ten times or more. The chain carries TRBV2 and TRBJ2-3, with unresolved D. The CDR3 has 15 amino acids. V lost 6 bases to trimming and J lost 5 bases, with 18 bases between them. CDR1 SNHLY and CDR2 FYNNEI come from the germline V gene. The DNA of the CDR3 is TGTGCCAGCAGGGATTTCACCTCACTGGGAGATACGCAGTATTTT. Translation gives CASRDFTSLGDTQYF.

Worth noting for this clonotype: One base away lies a much larger clone, so this may be a sequencing read error. This chain joins TRBV30 and TRBJ1-5; TRBD1 matches at 7 bases. From germline, CDR1 is GTSNPN and CDR2 SVGIG (reference sequence). Trimming took 0 bases from V and 11 from J; bases not matched to a gene: 16. There are 16 residues in the CDR3. The CDR3 here is CAWSVDPRGRGAAQHF. The CDR3 DNA follows: TGTGCCTGGAGTGTGGATCCCCGGGGCAGGGGGGCAGCCCAGCATTTT.

This clonotype was detected ten times or more. This chain uses TRBV6-1 with TRBJ2-7, with D unresolved. Per germline, CDR1 MNHNS and CDR2 SASEGT. Trimming stripped 0 bases from V and 3 bases from J, with 3 bases between. The CDR3 runs 12 residues. The DNA of the CDR3 is TGTGCCAGCAGTGAAGCTTTCTACGAGCAGTACTTC. This encodes CASSEAFYEQYF.

With regard to this clonotype: A much more abundant neighbour one base away suggests this may be a read error. Lacking the conserved final phenylalanine or tryptophan, this CDR3 likely reflects a read error. CDR3 sequence reads: CASSGGRGFQETQYL. In DNA form, the CDR3 reads TGTGCCAGCAGTGGGGGGCGCGGCTTCCAAGAGACCCAGTACCTC. The V and J genes are TRBV9 and TRBJ2-5, with D perhaps matching TRBD1 or TRBD2 (6 bases each). Trimming cost V 5 bases and J 1 base, with 15 bases left between them. The CDR3 runs 15 residues. Germline V gives CDR1 SGDLS, CDR2 YYNGEE.

The chain couples TRBV14 to TRBJ1-1, with 9 bases fitting TRBD1. The CDR3 sequence is 17 residues long. The J segment lost 3 bases and the V segment lost 4 bases, leaving 12 bases of the junction unmatched. CDR1 is SGHDN, CDR2 FVKESK, per germline. The DNA of the CDR3 is TGTGCCAGCAGCCGAACTTCACAGGGGGCGCGAGACACTGAAGCTTTCTTT. Translation: CASSRTSQGARDTEAFF.

The chain couples TRBV28 to TRBJ2-7, with 10 bases that match TRBD2. Germline loops: CDR1 MDHEN, CDR2 SYDVKM. The CDR3 loop spans 14 amino acids. The V gene end was trimmed by 7 bases and the J gene end by 5 bases; junction bases not matched to a gene: 8. CDR3: CASKSGGGRDEQYF. The CDR3 nucleotides read TGTGCCAGCAAGAGCGGGGGGGGGCGCGACGAGCAGTACTTC.

V gene TRBV15 combines with J gene TRBJ1-1, with D possibly matching TRBD1 (5 bases). V dropped 0 bases and J dropped 5 bases, with 7 bases sitting between them. Germline CDR1 reads LNHNV; CDR2 reads YYDKDF (reference sequence). This CDR3 has 13 residues. CDR3 in amino acids: CATSRDRGTEAFF. The CDR3, as DNA: TGTGCCACCAGCAGAGATCGGGGGACTGAAGCTTTCTTT.

In this sample, this clonotype turned up many times. CDR3 amino acids: CASGFMTTGELFF. The CDR3 DNA reads as TGTGCCAGCGGGTTTATGACCACCGGGGAGCTGTTTTTT. The chain couples TRBV27 to TRBJ2-2; no definite D call. The CDR3 is 13 residues long. The V end lost 8 bases, the J end lost 4 bases, and 11 bases lay between the germline ends. Germline assignment: CDR1 MNHEY and CDR2 SMNVEV (reference sequence).

This clonotype was seen a few times. CDR3 DNA: TGTGCCAGCAGCTTAGGGTCAGGGGGGTACCGGGAGACCCAGTACTTC. Protein: CASSLGSGGYRETQYF. V gene TRBV7-9 combines with J gene TRBJ2-5; D perhaps matches TRBD1 (7 bases). Trimming cost V 1 base and J 5 bases, with 17 bases left between them. The germline V gene has CDR1 SEHNR and CDR2 FQNEAQ (reference sequence). The CDR3 has 16 amino acids.

This clonotype was found many times. The V call is TRBV2, the J call TRBJ1-5; D is undetermined. CDR3 length: 12 residues. V gave up 8 bases and J gave up 7 bases, with 12 bases separating them. The germline CDR1 and CDR2 sequences are SNHLY and FYNNEI. The CDR3 DNA is TGTGCCAGCGATCGGGGAGGGCAGCCCCAGCATTTT. Translating it yields CASDRGGQPQHF.

The rearrangement uses TRBV20-1 and TRBJ2-7, with TRBD2 identical over 9 bases. Per the germline V gene, CDR1 is DFQATT and CDR2 is SNEGSKA (reference sequence). V lost 1 base, J lost 2 bases, and 3 bases stayed unmatched. This CDR3 is built from 14 residues. CDR3 in DNA: TGCAGTGCTAGAGCGGGGACTAGCCCCTACGAGCAGTACTTC. Encoded protein: CSARAGTSPYEQYF.

This clonotype was counted ten times or more. At one end, the junction sequence differs from germline, possibly due to a read error. CDR3 nucleotide sequence: TGTGCCAGCAGTGATTGGGGACACCCGATCTTT. Protein: CASSDWGHPIF. The rearrangement links TRBV2 to TRBJ1-1; tentatively, D is TRBD1 (6 bases). The CDR3 is 11 residues long. Germline CDR1 is SNHLY and CDR2 is FYNNEI.